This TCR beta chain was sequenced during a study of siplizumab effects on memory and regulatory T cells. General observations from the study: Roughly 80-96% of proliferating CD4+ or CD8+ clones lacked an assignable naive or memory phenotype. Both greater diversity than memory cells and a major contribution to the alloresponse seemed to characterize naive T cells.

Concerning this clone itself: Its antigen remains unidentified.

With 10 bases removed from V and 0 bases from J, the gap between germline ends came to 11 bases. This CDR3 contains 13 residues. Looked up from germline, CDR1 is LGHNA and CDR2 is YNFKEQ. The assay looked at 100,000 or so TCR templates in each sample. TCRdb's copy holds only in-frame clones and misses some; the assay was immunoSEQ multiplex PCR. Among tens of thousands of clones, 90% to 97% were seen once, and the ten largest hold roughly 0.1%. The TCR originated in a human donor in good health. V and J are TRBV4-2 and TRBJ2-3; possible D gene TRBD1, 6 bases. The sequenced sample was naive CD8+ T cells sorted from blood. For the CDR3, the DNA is TGTGCCACCAGGGGCCCTAGCACAGATACGCAGTATTTT. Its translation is CATRGPSTDTQYF.